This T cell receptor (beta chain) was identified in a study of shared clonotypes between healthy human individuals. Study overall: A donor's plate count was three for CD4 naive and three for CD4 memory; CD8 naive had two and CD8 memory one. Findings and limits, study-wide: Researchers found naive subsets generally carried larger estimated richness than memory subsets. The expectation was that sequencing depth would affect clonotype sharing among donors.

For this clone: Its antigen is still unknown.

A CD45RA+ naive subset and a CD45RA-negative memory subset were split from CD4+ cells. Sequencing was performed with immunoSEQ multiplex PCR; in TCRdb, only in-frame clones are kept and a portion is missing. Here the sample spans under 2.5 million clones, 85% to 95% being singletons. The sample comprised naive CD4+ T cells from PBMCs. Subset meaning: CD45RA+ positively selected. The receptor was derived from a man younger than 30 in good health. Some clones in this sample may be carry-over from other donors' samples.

The CDR3 spells CASSFGLAEYLSYEQYF. DNA of the CDR3: TGCGCCAGCAGCTTCGGACTAGCGGAGTACCTTTCCTACGAGCAGTACTTC. The chain links TRBV5-1 to TRBJ2-7; 10 bases agree with TRBD2. J was trimmed by 1 base and V by 2 bases; bases with no gene match: 9. CDR1 is SGHRS, CDR2 YFSETQ, per germline. The CDR3 loop spans 17 amino acids.